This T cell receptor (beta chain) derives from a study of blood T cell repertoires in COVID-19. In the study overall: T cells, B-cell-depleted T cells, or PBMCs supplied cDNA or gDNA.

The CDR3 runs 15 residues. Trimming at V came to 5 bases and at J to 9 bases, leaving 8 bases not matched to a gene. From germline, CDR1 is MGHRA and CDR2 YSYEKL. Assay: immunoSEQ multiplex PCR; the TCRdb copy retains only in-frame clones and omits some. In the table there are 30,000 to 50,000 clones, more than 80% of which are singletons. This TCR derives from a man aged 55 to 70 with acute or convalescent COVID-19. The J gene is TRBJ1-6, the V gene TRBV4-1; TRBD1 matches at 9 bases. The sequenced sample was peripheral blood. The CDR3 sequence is CASSGQQGAGSPLHF. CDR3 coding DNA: TGCGCCAGCAGCGGACAACAGGGGGCAGGTTCACCCCTCCACTTT.